These 20 T cell receptor beta chains were all obtained from the same sample, sequenced in a study of cytomegalovirus exposure and HLA in healthy donors. A multiplex PCR was run with 60 Vbeta primers and 13 Jbeta primers. Libraries were prepared by immunoSEQ multiplex PCR; TCRdb keeps only in-frame clonotypes and omits some of them. Of 150,000 to 200,000 clones in the sample, 75% to 85% were seen once. Sequenced: PBMCs. The receptors shown here come from a woman between 50 and 59 years old in good health and CMV-seropositive.

About this clone itself: An end of the junction does not agree with germline; a read error may underlie this. This chain links TRBV7-9 with TRBJ1-5; 8 bases match TRBD1. CDR1 and CDR2 from the germline V gene are SEHNR and FQNEAQ (reference sequence). This CDR3 is 16 amino acids long. As DNA, the CDR3 is TGTTCCAGCAGCTCTTGGACAGGGTTAGGCAATCAGCCCCAGCATTTT. Translation: CSSSSWTGLGNQPQHF.

The chain links TRBV9 to TRBJ1-1, with D unclear. The CDR3 is 13 residues long. Germline CDR1 is SGDLS and CDR2 is YYNGEE. V lost 0 bases and J lost 3, with 6 bases in between. The DNA for the CDR3 is TGTGCCAGCAGCGTAGTGCCAGACACTGAAGCTTTCTTT. Its protein is CASSVVPDTEAFF. Complete variable domain (other parts from reference TRBV9 and TRBJ1-1): DSGVTQTPKHLITATGQRVTLRCSPRSGDLSVYWYQQSLDQGLQFLIQYYNGEERAKGNILERFSAQQFPDLHSELNLSSLELGDSALYFCASSVVPDTEAFFGQGTRLTVV.

The chain is built from TRBV4-2 and TRBJ2-3; 9 positions agree with TRBD2. The CDR3 runs to 16 residues. The V gene's germline CDR1 is LGHNA and CDR2 YNFKEQ. The ends lost 1 base at V and 4 bases at J; junction bases unmatched: 6. DNA of the CDR3: TGTGCCAGCAGCCAAGTAGTAGCGGGAGTAGCAGATACGCAGTATTTT. Translated, it gives CASSQVVAGVADTQYF.

This clone occurred a few times. The same CDR3 is also encoded by other DNA sequences in this sample. The chain carries TRBV19 and TRBJ2-1, with TRBD2 matching 9 bases. The germline V gene has CDR1 LNHDA and CDR2 SQIVND (reference sequence). The CDR3 has 16 residues. V was pared by 1 base and J by 1 base, with 2 bases of the junction left unmatched. The CDR3: CASSIGLAGSYNEQFF. DNA for the CDR3: TGTGCCAGTAGTATAGGTCTAGCGGGATCCTACAATGAGCAGTTCTTC.

This clone showed up just a few times. The CDR3 reads CASSYSLGQGDTEAFF. For the CDR3, the DNA is TGTGCCAGCAGTTACTCACTAGGACAGGGGGACACTGAAGCTTTCTTT. This chain joins TRBV6-5 and TRBJ1-1; 10 bases are shared with TRBD1. The CDR3 is 16 residues long. With V trimmed by 0 bases and J by 3 bases, 4 bases remained unmatched. Germline values: CDR1 MNHEY, CDR2 SVGAGI.

In DNA, the CDR3 is TGTGCCAGCAGTGACATTCCAGCTCCGGGGACAGCACAAGAGACCCAGTACTTC. Its protein product is CASSDIPAPGTAQETQYF. V gene TRBV25-1 combines with J gene TRBJ2-5; 7 nucleotides align to TRBD1. CDR1 and CDR2 (germline): MGHDK, SYGVNS. The CDR3 contains 18 residues. V lost 3 bases, J lost 2 bases, and 15 bases stayed unmatched.

The CDR3, as DNA: TGTGCCACCAGCAGCAGCCTGGACAGCGGCCGCGGAAACACCATATATTTT. Protein sequence: CATSSSLDSGRGNTIYF. This sequence joins TRBV15 and TRBJ1-3; possible D gene TRBD1, 6 bases. Trimming cost V 3 bases and J 4 bases, with 19 bases left between them. Germline-derived CDR1 and CDR2 are LNHNV and YYDKDF (reference sequence). The CDR3 totals 17 residues.

The chain is built from TRBV16 and TRBJ1-1; TRBD1 is a possible D gene (5 bases). This CDR3 contains 18 residues. V lost 2 bases to trimming and J lost 2 bases, with 21 bases between them. Germline V gene data show CDR1 as KGHSY and CDR2 as FQNENV. The CDR3 sequence: CASSQPGGIMSDNTEAFF. CDR3 sequence (DNA): TGTGCCAGCAGCCAACCCGGGGGAATTATGAGTGACAACACTGAAGCTTTCTTT.

The chain recombines TRBV28 with TRBJ2-2, with 13 nucleotides matching TRBD2. The CDR3 length is 15 residues. V shed 6 bases, J shed 7 bases, and the junction held 5 bases outside the gene matches. Germline-derived CDR1 and CDR2 are MDHEN and SYDVKM. The CDR3 spells CASSPGLAGVGELFF. CDR3 nucleotide sequence: TGTGCCAGCAGCCCCGGACTAGCGGGAGTCGGGGAGCTGTTTTTT. Complete variable domain (other parts from reference TRBV28 and TRBJ2-2): DVKVTQSSRYLVKRTGEKVFLECVQDMDHENMFWYRQDPGLGLRLIYFSYDVKMKEKGDIPEGYSVSREKKERFSLILESASTNQTSMYLCASSPGLAGVGELFFGEGSRLTVL.

The chain joins TRBV11-2 to TRBJ2-3, with a weak D call TRBD2 (5 bases). The CDR3 runs 15 residues. Trimming shortened V by 0 bases and J by 4 bases, and 11 bases separated the two germline ends. CDR1 is SGHAT and CDR2 is FQNNGV in the germline V gene. The CDR3 loop reads CASSLDASKADTQYF. The CDR3 region has the DNA TGTGCCAGCAGCTTAGATGCTAGCAAGGCAGATACGCAGTATTTT.

J is TRBJ2-7 and V is TRBV4-1; the D gene is possibly TRBD2 (6 bases). Trimming took off 0 bases at V and 0 bases at J, with 12 bases between the two ends. Germline V gives CDR1 MGHRA, CDR2 YSYEKL. The CDR3 has 16 residues. The CDR3 region has the DNA TGCGCCAGCAGCCAAGATAGTGGCGGGAACTCCTACGAGCAGTACTTC. Amino acid sequence: CASSQDSGGNSYEQYF.

The chain carries TRBV5-1 and TRBJ2-3, with D tentatively TRBD1 (6 bases). Germline V gene lookup returns CDR1 SGHRS and CDR2 YFSETQ. The CDR3 runs to 14 residues. Between the trimmed V and J ends, which lost 3 bases and 7 bases, there was a span of 15 bases. The CDR3 sequence: CASSSDSSSHTQYF. The CDR3 DNA is TGCGCCAGCAGCTCGGACAGTTCTTCACATACGCAGTATTTT.

The genes are TRBV19 and TRBJ1-4; the D gene is possibly TRBD1 (6 bases). V lost 6 bases and J 8 bases, leaving 19 bases between the germline ends. Germline loops: CDR1 LNHDA, CDR2 SQIVND (reference sequence). The CDR3 length is 15 residues. The CDR3, as DNA: TGTGCCAGTAGATCTCAAGGGGGGGCGAACGAAAAACTGTTTTTT. Translation: CASRSQGGANEKLFF.

The chain is built from TRBV5-1 and TRBJ2-1, with TRBD2 identical over 9 bases. J gave up 3 bases and V 0 bases, and 7 bases lay outside the gene matches. Germline-derived CDR1 and CDR2 are SGHRS and YFSETQ. The CDR3 runs to 17 residues. CDR3 loop: CASSLGLAGLFYNEQFF. For the CDR3, the DNA is TGCGCCAGCAGCTTGGGCCTAGCGGGGCTTTTCTACAATGAGCAGTTCTTC.

This chain uses TRBV7-9 with TRBJ2-2, with D perhaps TRBD1 (5 bases). CDR3 length equals 13 residues. Germline CDR1 and CDR2: SEHNR and FQNEAQ (reference sequence). V dropped 2 bases and J dropped 5 bases, with 6 bases sitting between them. As DNA, the CDR3 is TGTGCCAGCAGCTTAAAGGGGACCGGGGAGCTGTTTTTT. Its protein product is CASSLKGTGELFF. Combining the CDR3 with reference TRBV7-9 and TRBJ2-2 gives the whole variable domain DTGVSQNPRHKITKRGQNVTFRCDPISEHNRLYWYRQTLGQGPEFLTYFQNEAQLEKSRLLSDRFSAERPKGSFSTLEIQRTEQGDSAMYLCASSLKGTGELFFGEGSRLTVL.

This rearrangement joins TRBV11-2 to TRBJ2-1; D is undetermined. The V and J ends lost 1 base and 10 bases respectively, with 11 bases between them. The V gene's germline CDR1 is SGHAT and CDR2 FQNNGV. This CDR3 region has 13 residues. The CDR3 DNA reads TGTGCCAGCAGCTTAGCAGGTGGTGGGGAGCAGTTCTTC. Its translation is CASSLAGGGEQFF.

The chain joins TRBV19 to TRBJ2-1; 10 positions match TRBD2. The CDR3 spans 18 residues. Per germline, CDR1 LNHDA and CDR2 SQIVND (reference sequence). V shed 1 base, J shed 7 bases, and the junction held 13 bases outside the gene matches. CDR3 region: CASSIVTGLADAGNEQFF. The DNA for the CDR3 is TGTGCCAGTAGTATAGTCACCGGACTAGCGGACGCGGGGAATGAGCAGTTCTTC.

The sample holds a few counts of this clone. The chain uses TRBV5-1 and TRBJ1-1, with TRBD1 as a possible D gene (6 bases). V was pared by 3 bases and J by 6 bases, with 15 bases between. The germline CDR1 and CDR2 sequences are SGHRS and YFSETQ. The CDR3 spans 14 residues. The CDR3 protein is CASSSGQRPAEAFF. CDR3 DNA: TGCGCCAGCAGCTCGGGACAACGGCCCGCTGAAGCTTTCTTT.

The V call is TRBV18, the J call TRBJ1-4; D is unclear. The germline V gene has CDR1 KGHSH and CDR2 LQKENI. The CDR3 is made up of 15 amino acids. The V end lost 2 bases, the J end lost 0 bases, and 7 bases lay between the germline ends. CDR3 nucleotides: TGTGCCAGCTCACCAGGCTTTGCAACTAATGAAAAACTGTTTTTT. This gives the protein CASSPGFATNEKLFF.

CDR3: CASSLEVGGASYEQYF. CDR3 nucleotide sequence: TGTGCCAGCAGCTTAGAGGTTGGGGGCGCATCCTACGAGCAGTACTTC. The V and J genes are TRBV7-9 and TRBJ2-7; D perhaps matches TRBD1 (6 bases). The CDR3 consists of 16 residues. Germline V gene data show CDR1 as SEHNR and CDR2 as FQNEAQ (reference sequence). The V end lost 1 base, the J end lost 1 base, and 14 bases lay between the germline ends.